Shown below are 10 T cell receptor beta chains from a single sample sequenced in a study of cytomegalovirus exposure and HLA in healthy donors (dated by TCRdb to 2015 to 2018). Library prep was done by the immunoSEQ multiplex PCR assay. For the multiplex PCR, a mixture combining 60 forward primers for TCR Vbeta segments and 13 reverse primers for TCR Jbeta segments was used. TCRdb mirrors the immuneACCESS table, restricted to in-frame sequences. Some clones are absent from its copies; in checked studies, under half trace to an unresolved V gene, and the reason for the others is unknown. Across this sample there are approximately 100,000 clones, with approximately 80% seen only once. The ten largest clones represent over 15% of the sample. Sequenced sample: PBMCs. The receptors come from a man in his 60s in good health and CMV-seropositive.

V and J are TRBV25-1 and TRBJ2-4; 9 bases align to TRBD1. Germline values: CDR1 MGHDK, CDR2 SYGVNS. The CDR3 sequence is 14 residues long. V shed 5 bases and J 8 bases; nucleotides not matched to a gene: 7. The CDR3 region has the DNA TGTGCCAGCAGTCCCGGGACAGGGAAGTACATTCAGTACTTC. Its translation is CASSPGTGKYIQYF.

This chain links TRBV14 with TRBJ1-2, with a tentative D call TRBD1 (5 bases). Trimming left V 1 base short and J 4 bases short, with 7 bases between. The CDR3 extends over 13 amino acids. CDR1 is SGHDN, CDR2 FVKESK, per germline. DNA of the CDR3: TGTGCCAGCAGCCAAGTCGGGGGCTATGGCTACACCTTC. It specifies CASSQVGGYGYTF.

This clone was picked up a small number of times. V and J are TRBV7-9 and TRBJ1-1; D gene ambiguous. Germline lookup yields CDR1 SEHNR and CDR2 FQNEAQ (reference sequence). The CDR3 has 13 amino acids. The V gene lost 0 bases and the J gene lost 1 base, with 3 bases spanning the gap. CDR3 amino acids: CASSLAGNTEAFF. The CDR3, as DNA: TGTGCCAGCAGCTTAGCCGGGAACACTGAAGCTTTCTTT.

The rearrangement links TRBV19 to TRBJ1-2, with 7 nucleotides matching TRBD1. Germline V CDR1 and CDR2: LNHDA, SQIVND (reference sequence). The trim removed 3 bases at V and 2 bases at J, leaving 0 bases unmatched. The CDR3 is 13 amino acids. The CDR3, as DNA: TGTGCCAGTAGTATGACAGGGAACTATGGCTACACCTTC. Encoded protein: CASSMTGNYGYTF. Based on the CDR3 plus reference TRBV19 and TRBJ1-2, the full variable domain is DGGITQSPKYLFRKEGQNVTLSCEQNLNHDAMYWYRQDPGQGLRLIYYSQIVNDFQKGDIAEGYSVSREKKESFPLTVTSAQKNPTAFYLCASSMTGNYGYTFGSGTRLTVV.

This clone was found a few times. The rearrangement joins TRBV13 to TRBJ2-1, with TRBD2 as a possible D gene (6 bases). The CDR3 covers 16 residues. The V gene's germline CDR1 is PRHDT and CDR2 FYEKMQ (reference sequence). Trimming removed 5 bases from V and 0 bases from J, with 14 bases in between. CDR3 residues: CASSLGTHSSYNEQFF. The CDR3 region has the DNA TGTGCCAGCAGCCTCGGGACTCACAGCTCCTACAATGAGCAGTTCTTC. Full variable domain (missing parts from reference TRBV13 and TRBJ2-1): AAGVIQSPRHLIKEKRETATLKCYPIPRHDTVYWYQQGPGQDPQFLISFYEKMQSDKGSIPDRFSAQQFSDYHSELNMSSLELGDSALYFCASSLGTHSSYNEQFFGPGTRLTVL.

The V gene is TRBV7-8, the J gene TRBJ1-3, with TRBD1 matching 7 bases. The CDR3 length is 16 residues. V lost 5 bases to trimming and J lost 2 bases; unmatched junction nucleotides: 9. Germline V gene data show CDR1 as SGHVS and CDR2 as FQNEAQ. CDR3 protein: CASSLSGTGAGNTIYF. Written as DNA, the CDR3 is TGTGCCAGCAGCCTGTCCGGTACAGGGGCTGGAAACACCATATATTTT.

With respect to this clone: Sequence at one end of the junction differs from germline and may be a read error. The chain recombines TRBV7-3 with TRBJ1-1, with 9 bases identical to TRBD1. CDR1 and CDR2 from the germline V gene are SGHTA and FQGTGA. The CDR3 runs to 15 residues. This CDR3 is CASSITGGMNTEAFF. CDR3 nucleotide sequence: TGTGCCAGCAGCATAACAGGGGGCATGAACACTGAAGCTTTCTTT.

The chain carries TRBV28 and TRBJ2-5; D is possibly TRBD1 (7 bases). V lost 3 bases to trimming and J lost 5 bases, with 13 bases between them. CDR3 length equals 14 residues. Germline V CDR1 and CDR2: MDHEN, SYDVKM. The DNA for the CDR3 is TGTGCCAGCAGTTTGGGCAGGGGGAGGGAGACCCAGTACTTC. As protein: CASSLGRGRETQYF.

This chain connects TRBV19 to TRBJ2-5, with a possible D match to TRBD2 (6 bases). Trimming cost V 6 bases and J 7 bases, with 12 bases left between them. Looked up from germline, CDR1 is LNHDA and CDR2 is SQIVND (reference sequence). The CDR3 consists of 12 residues. The CDR3 is CASRNDGGTQYF. CDR3 coding DNA: TGTGCCAGTAGAAACGACGGGGGGACCCAGTACTTC.

About this clone itself: At one boundary the junction diverges from the germline segment, which might be a read error. Other DNA variants within this sample encode the same CDR3. The J gene is TRBJ1-5, the V gene TRBV7-2, with a weak D call TRBD1 (6 bases). The CDR3 has 12 residues. Germline V gene data show CDR1 as SGHTA and CDR2 as FQGNSA. The CDR3 DNA reads TGTGCCAGCAGCGCCCGAACAGGGCCGGTTTTTTTT. Protein: CASSARTGPVFF.